This is a list of T cell receptor beta chains from one sample in a study of T cell repertoires in cytomegalovirus infection. TCRdb passed the reads through MiXCR, listing each CDR3 protein once. The table has roughly 100,000 distinct CDR3 sequences, more than 15% seen once. The sequenced material came from PBMCs. The receptor source for this set is a human donor in good health (CMV status not recorded). Some clones in this sample may be carry-over from other donors' samples. Both conserved end residues are part of each CDR3. The D gene is left open where the match is weak. The size field is filled for only some rows; it gives once, few, many or a size class.

NA,few,TRBV19,TRBJ1-1,CASSTETYTEAFF,TGTGCCAGTAGTACTGAGACGTACACTGAAGCTTTCTTT
NA,many,TRBV11-3,TRBJ1-1,CASSLNTNTEAFF,TGTGCCAGCAGCCTAAATACGAACACTGAAGCTTTCTTT
NA,many,TRBV7-6,TRBJ2-5,CASKWGIRMVGPQETQYF,TGTGCCAGCAAATGGGGGATAAGGATGGTTGGGCCTCAAGAGACCCAGTACTTC
NA,many,TRBV7-8,TRBJ1-2,CASSLQGQNYGYTF,TGTGCCAGCAGCTTACAGGGGCAAAACTATGGCTACACCTTC
NA,few,TRBV6-4,TRBJ1-4,CASSTDSRGKLFF,TGTGCCAGCAGTACGGACAGCAGAGGGAAACTGTTTTTT
NA,many,TRBV7-2,TRBJ1-6,CASSYRDTRLHF,TGTGCCAGCAGCTACCGGGACACGCGCCTCCACTTT
TRBD1,few,TRBV29-1,TRBJ2-3,CSVEDPDRGLDTQYF,TGCAGCGTTGAAGATCCGGACAGGGGGCTAGATACGCAGTATTTT
NA,NA,TRBV18,TRBJ1-1,CASSPREGIVGTEAFF,TGTGCCAGCTCACCACGGGAGGGGATCGTCGGCACTGAAGCTTTCTTT
TRBD1,NA,TRBV15,TRBJ2-2,CATGQGPGELFF,TGTGCCACGGGACAGGGCCCCGGGGAGCTGTTTTTT
NA,many,TRBV7-9,TRBJ1-3,CASSLVGAGNTIYF,TGTGCCAGCAGCTTAGTTGGGGCTGGAAACACCATATATTTT
TRBD2,many,TRBV28,TRBJ2-5,CASSQPTSGGETQYF,TGTGCCAGCAGTCAACCCACTAGCGGGGGAGAGACCCAGTACTTC
NA,many,TRBV7-9,TRBJ2-3,CASSADGSDTDTQYF,TGTGCCAGCAGCGCGGACGGGTCGGACACAGATACGCAGTATTTT
NA,NA,TRBV6-2/TRBV6-3,TRBJ2-3,CASSQTSFWTDTQYF,TGTGCCAGCAGCCAGACATCATTTTGGACAGATACGCAGTATTTT
NA,many,TRBV12-3/TRBV12-4,TRBJ2-5,CASSWAGQETQYF,TGTGCCAGCAGTTGGGCGGGGCAAGAGACCCAGTACTTC
NA,NA,TRBV5-1,TRBJ2-7,CASRKEYEQYF,TGCGCCAGCAGAAAAGAGTACGAGCAGTACTTC
NA,NA,TRBV6-4,TRBJ2-1,CASSFRANSYNEQFF,TGTGCCAGCAGTTTCAGGGCGAACTCCTACAATGAGCAGTTCTTC
NA,few,TRBV7-9,TRBJ2-1,CASSLGRLGVDEQFF,TGTGCCAGCAGCTTAGGTCGGTTGGGAGTCGATGAGCAGTTCTTC
TRBD2,few,TRBV12-3/TRBV12-4,TRBJ2-1,CASSPGLANPYNEQFF,TGTGCCAGCAGCCCGGGACTAGCGAATCCCTACAATGAGCAGTTCTTC
NA,NA,TRBV28,TRBJ1-6,CASRGGSPLHF,TGTGCCAGCAGGGGCGGATCACCCCTCCACTTT
TRBD2,many,TRBV7-8,TRBJ2-5,CASSGSGGVPETQYF,TGTGCCAGCAGTGGTAGCGGGGGGGTCCCAGAGACCCAGTACTTC
NA,few,TRBV12-3/TRBV12-4,TRBJ1-1,CASSLLGTAAFF,TGTGCCAGCAGTTTGTTGGGGACGGCGGCTTTCTTT
NA,once,TRBV5-1,TRBJ2-1,CASSLERVQQFF,TGCGCCAGCAGCTTGGAGCGGGTACAGCAGTTCTTC
NA,NA,TRBV6-6,TRBJ1-1,CASNHQRGTEAFF,TGTGCCAGCAACCACCAACGGGGGACTGAAGCTTTCTTT
TRBD1,many,TRBV7-2,TRBJ1-2,CASSETGGVYGYTF,TGTGCCAGCAGCGAGACAGGGGGTGTGTATGGCTACACCTTC
NA,NA,TRBV5-1,TRBJ1-4,CASSLDRRDEKLFF,TGCGCCAGCAGCTTAGACAGGAGGGACGAAAAACTGTTTTTT
NA,few,TRBV10-3,TRBJ1-3,CAISESKWDTTPFGNTIYF,TGTGCCATCAGTGAGTCGAAATGGGACACTACACCATTCGGAAACACCATATATTTT
NA,NA,TRBV6-1,TRBJ2-2,CASSASFSRELFF,TGTGCCAGCAGTGCCTCGTTTTCGAGGGAGCTGTTTTTT
NA,many,TRBV7-2,TRBJ1-1,CASTERGSRTEAFF,TGTGCCAGCACCGAAAGGGGGAGTAGGACTGAAGCTTTCTTT
NA,NA,TRBV30,TRBJ2-3,CAWGMTGRPGTDTQYF,TGTGCCTGGGGCATGACAGGAAGGCCCGGCACAGATACGCAGTATTTT
NA,many,TRBV12-3/TRBV12-4,TRBJ2-7,CASGRGGSYEQYF,TGTGCCAGCGGACGTGGCGGGTCCTACGAGCAGTACTTC
NA,NA,TRBV2,TRBJ1-5,CATRTERDQPQHF,TGTGCCACCCGGACAGAAAGGGATCAGCCCCAGCATTTT
TRBD2,many,TRBV7-6,TRBJ2-1,CASSRERGGLENEQFF,TGTGCCAGCAGCCGTGAGCGGGGGGGCCTAGAAAATGAGCAGTTCTTC
TRBD1,few,TRBV7-2,TRBJ1-2,CASSKKGGPYYGYTF,TGTGCCAGCAGCAAAAAAGGGGGCCCCTACTATGGCTACACCTTC
NA,NA,TRBV29-1,TRBJ1-5,CSVQKGEGQPQHF,TGCAGCGTCCAAAAAGGGGAAGGGCAGCCCCAGCATTTT
TRBD2,many,TRBV19,TRBJ2-1,CASSKVAGFKSSYNEQFF,TGTGCCAGTAGTAAGGTAGCGGGTTTCAAGAGCTCCTACAATGAGCAGTTCTTC
TRBD1,few,TRBV12-3/TRBV12-4,TRBJ2-3,CASSTGQGGLTDTQYF,TGTGCCAGCAGCACGGGACAGGGGGGACTCACAGATACGCAGTATTTT
NA,many,TRBV18,TRBJ1-1,CASSLLSGTVNTEAFF,TGTGCCAGCTCGCTTCTCTCCGGGACGGTGAACACTGAAGCTTTCTTT
TRBD1,few,TRBV20-1,TRBJ1-2,CSARIATGQRYTF,TGCAGTGCTAGAATTGCCACGGGACAGCGCTACACCTTC
TRBD1,many,TRBV7-2,TRBJ1-2,CASSPERTGDGYTF,TGTGCCAGCAGCCCGGAGCGGACAGGGGATGGCTACACCTTC
NA,medium-sized,TRBV7-2,TRBJ1-5,CASSLRQGSNQPQHF,TGTGCCAGCAGCTTACGTCAAGGGAGCAATCAGCCCCAGCATTTT
NA,NA,TRBV2,TRBJ1-1,CASSETGPNTEAFF,TGTGCCAGCAGTGAAACAGGTCCGAACACTGAAGCTTTCTTT
NA,NA,TRBV7-2,TRBJ1-6,CASSLEGERGSPLHF,TGTGCCAGCAGCTTAGAAGGAGAAAGGGGTTCACCCCTCCACTTT
NA,many,TRBV7-6,TRBJ2-1,CASSSGEEQFF,TGTGCCAGCAGCTCAGGGGAAGAGCAGTTCTTC
TRBD1,NA,TRBV12-3/TRBV12-4,TRBJ1-2,CASSPETGGYGYTF,TGTGCCAGCAGTCCGGAGACAGGGGGCTATGGCTACACCTTC
TRBD1,NA,TRBV19,TRBJ1-4,CASSPLDRNNEKLFF,TGTGCCAGTAGTCCCCTGGACAGGAATAATGAAAAACTGTTTTTT
NA,NA,TRBV7-2,TRBJ2-1,CASSSLTATEQFF,TGTGCCAGCAGCTCCCTGACAGCCACGGAGCAGTTCTTC
TRBD1,few,TRBV3-1,TRBJ1-2,CASARQGSNYGYTF,TGTGCCAGCGCCCGACAGGGGTCTAACTATGGCTACACCTTC
NA,NA,TRBV20-1,TRBJ2-3,CSASWGATDTQYF,TGCAGTGCTTCATGGGGGGCCACAGATACGCAGTATTTT
TRBD1,many,TRBV7-2,TRBJ1-5,CASSYVQGASNQPQHF,TGTGCCAGCAGCTACGTTCAGGGGGCGAGCAATCAGCCCCAGCATTTT
TRBD1,NA,TRBV2,TRBJ2-3,CASNRGFDTQYF,TGTGCCAGCAACAGGGGATTTGATACGCAGTATTTT
TRBD2,NA,TRBV23-1,TRBJ2-5,CACSQSPSGEGETQYF,TGCGCCTGCAGTCAATCGCCTAGCGGGGAGGGAGAGACCCAGTACTTC
NA,many,TRBV2,TRBJ2-3,CASSEGLGTDTQYF,TGTGCCAGCAGTGAAGGACTAGGCACAGATACGCAGTATTTT
TRBD1,few,TRBV7-2,TRBJ2-1,CASSKSSRGIIYEQFF,TGTGCCAGCAGCAAAAGTAGCAGGGGGATTATCTATGAGCAGTTCTTC
NA,NA,TRBV29-1,TRBJ1-5,CSVSSAIGPQHF,TGCAGCGTTTCATCAGCAATAGGGCCCCAGCATTTT